Each of the 21 T cell receptor beta chains below was sequenced from the same sample in a study of T cell responses to AZD1222 COVID-19 vaccine (dated by TCRdb to about 2021). Libraries were made using the immunoSEQ multiplex PCR assay. TCRdb obtained this table from immuneACCESS and retained in-frame rearrangements with V and J assigned. These tables miss some clones; where compared with another copy, unresolved V genes account for less than half of the shortfall, and the remainder is unexplained. The sample data list over 85,000 clones, and nearly 90% of these were observed just once. The ten largest make up approximately 8.7% of the sample. The time point label of this sample denotes: baseline before first vaccination. The specimen was peripheral blood, collected on day 0 of AZD1222 vaccination. These receptors were taken from an adult in good health.

Details on this clone: The same CDR3 can be traced to other DNA sequences in this sample. The V and J genes are TRBV14 and TRBJ2-6; tentatively, D is TRBD2 (5 bases). The ends were cut back, 3 bases at V and 0 bases at J, with 6 bases in the middle. Germline V gene sequence: CDR1 SGHDN, CDR2 FVKESK. The CDR3 consists of 15 residues. As DNA, the CDR3 is TGTGCCAGCAGCCAGGGGAGCTCTGGGGCCAACGTCCTGACTTTC. Amino acids: CASSQGSSGANVLTF.

A word on this clone: The germline gene is not matched at one end of the junction; a read error may be the cause. This rearrangement joins TRBV12-3 or TRBV12-4 to TRBJ1-6; D gene uncertain. CDR3 length: 12 residues. The CDR3 region is CASSLANSPLHF. The CDR3 nucleotides read TGTGCCAGCAGTCTAGCTAATTCACCCCTCCACTTT.

V gene TRBV25-1 combines with J gene TRBJ1-2, with a weak D call TRBD1 (6 bases). The germline V and J ends were trimmed by 3 bases and 4 bases, with 12 bases remaining between them. The CDR3 loop spans 14 amino acids. Germline CDR1 MGHDK, CDR2 SYGVNS. CDR3 residues: CASSEVGAGYGYTF. CDR3 sequence (DNA): TGTGCCAGCAGTGAGGTGGGGGCTGGCTATGGCTACACCTTC.

The chain has TRBV6-5 and TRBJ2-5, with D unresolved. The CDR3 is 15 residues long. The V gene lost 6 bases and the J gene lost 5 bases, with 19 bases spanning the gap. In germline, CDR1 is MNHEY, CDR2 SVGAGI. The CDR3, as DNA: TGTGCCAGCAGCTACCGTCGGATCCCTGGGGAGACCCAGTACTTC. It encodes CASSYRRIPGETQYF.

The genes are TRBV6-5 and TRBJ1-1, with no clear D. V was cut by 4 bases and J by 2 bases, with 11 bases left in between. The CDR3 totals 14 residues. CDR1 is MNHEY, CDR2 SVGAGI, per germline. Here the CDR3 reads CASSSPRSNTEAFF. The CDR3 nucleotides read TGTGCCAGCAGTTCCCCGAGGAGCAACACTGAAGCTTTCTTT.

The gene calls are TRBV18 and TRBJ1-1; tentatively, D is TRBD1 (5 bases). The germline gives CDR1 KGHSH, CDR2 LQKENI. The CDR3 consists of 16 residues. The ends were cut back, 4 bases at V and 0 bases at J, with 15 bases in the middle. In DNA, the CDR3 is TGTGCCAGCTCACTTGATTTACAGGTCGTGAACACTGAAGCTTTCTTT. Translated, it gives CASSLDLQVVNTEAFF.

This clone was detected only once. The chain is built from TRBV27 and TRBJ2-5; TRBD1 matches at 8 bases. V shed 6 bases, J shed 1 base, and the junction held 10 bases outside the gene matches. The CDR3 is made up of 16 amino acids. CDR1 is MNHEY, CDR2 SMNVEV, per germline (reference sequence). CDR3 loop: CASRTRQGLSQETQYF. DNA of the CDR3: TGTGCCAGCAGGACCCGACAGGGGCTGTCCCAAGAGACCCAGTACTTC.

The J gene is TRBJ2-7, the V gene TRBV5-1; possible D gene TRBD1, 6 bases. V was trimmed by 4 bases and J by 0 bases, leaving 17 bases between them. The CDR3 loop spans 16 amino acids. Germline V gene data show CDR1 as SGHRS and CDR2 as YFSETQ. The CDR3 spells CASSQTDRTSSYEQYF. The CDR3 DNA follows: TGCGCCAGCAGCCAAACAGACAGGACAAGCTCCTACGAGCAGTACTTC. The full variable domain, with the rest looked up from reference TRBV5-1 and TRBJ2-7, is KAGVTQTPRYLIKTRGQQVTLSCSPISGHRSVSWYQQTPGQGLQFLFEYFSETQRNKGNFPGRFSGRQFSNSRSEMNVSTLELGDSALYLCASSQTDRTSSYEQYFGPGTRLTVT.

V gene TRBV6-2 or TRBV6-3 combines with J gene TRBJ1-5; possible D gene TRBD1, 5 bases. Looked up from germline, CDR1 is MNHEY and CDR2 is SVGEGT. The CDR3 runs 15 residues. Deletions cut 0 bases from V and 6 bases from J, with 12 bases between. Here the CDR3 reads CASSYSNGAGQPQHF. CDR3 nucleotide sequence: TGTGCCAGCAGTTACTCGAACGGGGCCGGTCAGCCCCAGCATTTT.

V and J are TRBV19 and TRBJ2-1; TRBD2 is a possible D gene (6 bases). Trimming pared 3 bases from V and 6 bases from J, leaving 6 bases between. There are 12 residues in the CDR3. Germline assignment: CDR1 LNHDA and CDR2 SQIVND (reference sequence). This CDR3 reads CASSIGGNEQFF. CDR3 bases: TGTGCCAGTAGTATCGGGGGCAATGAGCAGTTCTTC.

The chain carries TRBV19 and TRBJ1-1; D possibly corresponds to TRBD1 (5 bases). The CDR3 extends over 13 amino acids. CDR1 is LNHDA, CDR2 SQIVND, per germline (reference sequence). The germline V and J ends were trimmed by 3 bases and 8 bases, with 13 bases remaining between them. The CDR3 protein is CASSIKVGREAFF. DNA for the CDR3: TGTGCCAGTAGTATTAAAGTGGGACGCGAAGCTTTCTTT.

This chain uses TRBV10-3 with TRBJ2-1, with D maybe TRBD1 (6 bases). Germline-derived CDR1 and CDR2 are ENHRY and SYGVKD. The CDR3 is made up of 12 amino acids. V shed 6 bases and J shed 5 bases, with 8 bases lying between them. In nucleotides, the CDR3 is TGTGCCATCAGCCGGGACAACAATGAGCAGTTCTTC. It codes for CAISRDNNEQFF.

V is TRBV10-3 and J is TRBJ1-2; a possible D gene is TRBD1 (6 bases). V dropped 1 base and J dropped 5 bases, with 8 bases sitting between them. The CDR3 length is 13 residues. Germline V gene lookup returns CDR1 ENHRY and CDR2 SYGVKD. The chain's CDR3 is CAISEFDRYGYTF. The DNA of the CDR3 is TGTGCCATCAGTGAGTTCGACAGGTATGGCTACACCTTC.

This rearrangement joins TRBV7-8 to TRBJ2-5; weak D call: TRBD1 (6 bases). Per the germline V gene, CDR1 is SGHVS and CDR2 is FQNEAQ. Trimming stripped 5 bases from V and 1 base from J, with 11 bases between. This CDR3 spans 14 amino acids. CDR3 nucleotides: TGTGCCAGCAGCACCAGACAGGTCCAAGAGACCCAGTACTTC. Its protein is CASSTRQVQETQYF.

The chain couples TRBV30 to TRBJ2-5; D is perhaps TRBD2 (7 bases). Germline lookup yields CDR1 GTSNPN and CDR2 SVGIG (reference sequence). The CDR3 extends over 18 amino acids. Trimming removed 0 bases at V and 2 bases at J, with 22 bases between. CDR3 sequence (DNA): TGTGCCTGGAGTGTACCAGGGGTCCGCGGGGGCAATCAAGAGACCCAGTACTTC. As protein: CAWSVPGVRGGNQETQYF.

The chain carries TRBV11-2 and TRBJ2-4, with 7 bases that match TRBD1. Trimming cost V 4 bases and J 6 bases; bases outside gene matches: 6. Germline CDR1 reads SGHAT; CDR2 reads FQNNGV. This CDR3 region has 14 residues. CDR3 bases: TGTGCCAGCAGCTCCTCGACAGGGCCAAACATTCAGTACTTC. Translation gives CASSSSTGPNIQYF.

In its sample, this clone was seen once. The chain's CDR3 is CASSLVLIGYNEQFF. In DNA form, the CDR3 reads TGTGCCAGCAGCTTAGTATTAATCGGCTACAATGAGCAGTTCTTC. The J gene is TRBJ2-1, the V gene TRBV11-2; D call uncertain. The V gene's germline CDR1 is SGHAT and CDR2 FQNNGV. The V gene lost 1 base and the J gene lost 3 bases, with 10 bases spanning the gap. This CDR3 has 15 residues.

This chain links TRBV10-2 with TRBJ2-7; D is perhaps TRBD1 or TRBD2 (5 bases each). Per germline, CDR1 WSHSY and CDR2 SAAADI. Trimming shortened V by 8 bases and J by 6 bases, and 23 bases separated the two germline ends. The CDR3 is made up of 15 amino acids. The CDR3 DNA sequence: TGCGCCAGCTTACCGACGGTGGGACGCTTCGGCGAGCAGTACTTC. Translating it yields CASLPTVGRFGEQYF.

This chain links TRBV6-2 or TRBV6-3 with TRBJ1-2, with D perhaps TRBD1 (6 bases). V was trimmed by 2 bases and J by 7 bases, leaving 14 bases between them. The CDR3 consists of 14 residues. The germline V gene has CDR1 MNHEY and CDR2 SVGEGT. The CDR3: CASSYGGGLGGYTF. In nucleotides, the CDR3 is TGTGCCAGCAGTTACGGTGGGGGGCTCGGTGGCTACACCTTC.

This chain joins TRBV12-3 or TRBV12-4 and TRBJ1-2; possibly TRBD1 for D (5 bases). V was pared by 3 bases and J by 10 bases, with 12 bases between. The CDR3 has 12 amino acids. CDR3 coding DNA: TGTGCCAGCAGTTTGGCAGGGATCACCTACACCTTC. Encoded protein: CASSLAGITYTF.

This sequence joins TRBV7-3 and TRBJ1-2, with a tentative D call TRBD1 (6 bases). Germline lookup yields CDR1 SGHTA and CDR2 FQGTGA. V was shortened by 5 bases and J by 4 bases, with 17 bases between the two germline ends. The CDR3 covers 15 residues. CDR3 residues: CASSPGGGQGYGYTF. CDR3 in DNA: TGTGCCAGCAGCCCCGGGGGGGGGCAGGGCTATGGCTACACCTTC.